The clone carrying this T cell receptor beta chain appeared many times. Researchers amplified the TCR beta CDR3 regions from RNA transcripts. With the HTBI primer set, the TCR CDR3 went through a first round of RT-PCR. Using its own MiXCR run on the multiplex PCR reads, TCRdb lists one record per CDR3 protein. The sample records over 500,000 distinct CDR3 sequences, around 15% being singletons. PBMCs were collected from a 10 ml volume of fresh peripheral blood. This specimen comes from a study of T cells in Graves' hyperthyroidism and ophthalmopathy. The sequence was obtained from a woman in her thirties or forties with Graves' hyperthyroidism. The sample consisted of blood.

This CDR3 is CASSDVGGSPLHF. In nucleotides, the CDR3 is TGTGCCAGCAGTGATGTGGGGGGTTCACCCCTCCACTTT. The chain carries TRBV2 and TRBJ1-6; maybe TRBD1 (5 bases). CDR1 and CDR2 from the germline V gene are SNHLY and FYNNEI. This CDR3 spans 13 amino acids. Trimming pared 3 bases from V and 9 bases from J, leaving 9 bases between.